The 20 T cell receptor beta chains in this list originate from one sample, sequenced in a study of blood T cell repertoires in COVID-19. Measured with immunoSEQ multiplex PCR; TCRdb has only the in-frame clones, and not every one. The table has approximately 74,000 clones, around 90% seen once. Material: peripheral blood. These receptors came from an older man with acute or convalescent COVID-19.

This chain connects TRBV28 to TRBJ2-7; a possible D gene is TRBD1 (6 bases). The CDR3 has 12 amino acids. CDR1 MDHEN and CDR2 SYDVKM come from the germline V gene. Trimming removed 6 bases at V and 12 bases at J, with 18 bases between. In DNA form, the CDR3 reads TGTGCCAGCAGAGGAGCGGCAGGGGCCCTGTACTTC. This codes for CASRGAAGALYF.

The chain combines TRBV21-1 with TRBJ2-2; the table calls TRBD2, which could not be checked here. TRBV21-1 is designated a pseudogene. This CDR3 is 10 amino acids long. Here the CDR3 DNA reads TGTGCCAGGGAGATCGGGGAGCTGTTTTTT. It yields the protein CAREIGELFF.

Details on this clone: It is unclear where the CDR3 begins or ends on the DNA, so no DNA is shown, and the CDR3 is as TCRdb lists it. The rearrangement joins TRBV28 to TRBJ2-7; whether TRBD1, the table's D call, matches the DNA was not checked. From germline, CDR1 is MDHEN and CDR2 SYDVKM. The CDR3 has 14 residues if both end residues are counted. The CDR3 sequence is CASSTSTGDYEQYF.

This sequence joins TRBV6-5 and TRBJ1-1; 8 bases fit TRBD1. V gave up 6 bases and J gave up 3 bases; unmatched junction bases: 6. CDR1 is MNHEY, CDR2 SVGAGI, per germline. This CDR3 has 14 residues. The CDR3 loop is CASRLTGEYTEAFF. CDR3 in DNA: TGTGCCAGCAGGTTGACAGGGGAATACACTGAAGCTTTCTTT.

This clone has just one count. The rearrangement joins TRBV3-1 (or the pseudogene TRBV3-2) to TRBJ1-5; D unresolved. The CDR3 runs to 12 residues. V lost 1 base and J lost 6, with 4 bases in between. Germline V gene sequence: CDR1 LGHDT, CDR2 YNNKEL (reference sequence). The CDR3 nucleotides read TGTGCCAGCAGCCAAGTCGGTCAGCCCCAGCATTTT. It is translated as CASSQVGQPQHF.

V is TRBV24-1 and J is TRBJ1-1; D possibly corresponds to TRBD1 (6 bases). V lost 3 bases to trimming and J lost 1 base, with 14 bases between them. This CDR3 is 16 amino acids long. The V gene's germline CDR1 is KGHDR and CDR2 SFDVKD. The CDR3 protein is CATSDARGGRNTEAFF. The CDR3 DNA reads as TGTGCCACCAGTGATGCCAGGGGCGGGAGGAACACTGAAGCTTTCTTT.

This rearrangement joins TRBV28 to TRBJ1-1, with D uncertain. The V gene lost 10 bases and the J gene lost 3 bases, with 18 bases spanning the gap. Germline values: CDR1 MDHEN, CDR2 SYDVKM. CDR3 length: 14 amino acids. CDR3 DNA sequence: TGTGCCACCCGAGGGTGGGGATCTGACACTGAAGCTTTCTTT. Translated: CATRGWGSDTEAFF. The variable domain in full, with the rest retrieved from reference TRBV28 and TRBJ1-1, is DVKVTQSSRYLVKRTGEKVFLECVQDMDHENMFWYRQDPGLGLRLIYFSYDVKMKEKGDIPEGYSVSREKKERFSLILESASTNQTSMYLCATRGWGSDTEAFFGQGTRLTVV.

V gene TRBV7-9 combines with J gene TRBJ1-1; D possibly corresponds to TRBD1 (6 bases). From germline, CDR1 is SEHNR and CDR2 FQNEAQ (reference sequence). This CDR3 spans 13 amino acids. V was pared by 7 bases and J by 4 bases, with 13 bases between. The CDR3 is CASTEWGLTEAFF. The DNA of the CDR3 is TGTGCCAGCACGGAGTGGGGGCTCACTGAAGCTTTCTTT.

This clone was detected once. This rearrangement joins TRBV19 to TRBJ2-1, with 10 bases that match TRBD2. The ends lost 9 bases at V and 3 bases at J; junction bases unmatched: 8. Germline values: CDR1 LNHDA, CDR2 SQIVND (reference sequence). This CDR3 has 15 residues. The CDR3 sequence: CASAHSGGYYNEQFF. The CDR3 DNA follows: TGTGCCAGCGCCCATAGCGGGGGGTACTACAATGAGCAGTTCTTC.

This clone was seen only once. This rearrangement joins TRBV24-1 to TRBJ2-5, with TRBD1 matching over 9 bases. V was clipped by 4 bases and J by 5 bases; unmatched bases: 7. Germline V gene data show CDR1 as KGHDR and CDR2 as SFDVKD. CDR3 size: 15 residues. The CDR3 is CATSDTGQGGETQYF. The CDR3 nucleotides are TGTGCCACCAGTGACACGGGACAGGGTGGCGAGACCCAGTACTTC.

The V gene is TRBV6-5, the J gene TRBJ2-7, with 7 bases matching TRBD1. With 8 bases clipped from V and 6 bases from J, the junction kept 10 bases outside the gene matches. The CDR3 totals 13 residues. Germline CDR1 MNHEY, CDR2 SVGAGI. CDR3 residues: CASYGQVFSEQYF. CDR3 coding DNA: TGTGCCAGCTACGGACAGGTTTTCTCCGAGCAGTACTTC.

The CDR3 sequence is CASSSLAYVKNIQYF. CDR3 DNA sequence: TGTGCCAGCAGCTCACTAGCGTATGTCAAAAACATTCAGTACTTC. The chain has TRBV5-5 and TRBJ2-4; 7 nucleotides align to TRBD2. J gave up 3 bases and V 3 bases, and 6 bases lay outside the gene matches. Germline V gene lookup returns CDR1 SGHKS and CDR2 YYEKEE (reference sequence). The CDR3 sequence is 15 residues long.

The table lists this clone with a count of one. The J gene is TRBJ2-2, the V gene TRBV5-6; D remains ambiguous. The germline V and J ends were trimmed by 2 bases and 5 bases, with 4 bases remaining between them. The CDR3 has 12 residues. Germline CDR1 SGHDT, CDR2 YYEEEE. The CDR3 loop is CASSFHTGELFF. The CDR3 nucleotides are TGTGCCAGCAGCTTTCATACCGGGGAGCTGTTTTTT. The full variable domain, completed using reference TRBV5-6 and TRBJ2-2, is DAGVTQSPTHLIKTRGQQVTLRCSPKSGHDTVSWYQQALGQGPQFIFQYYEEEERQRGNFPDRFSGHQFPNYSSELNVNALLLGDSALYLCASSFHTGELFFGEGSRLTVL.

This rearrangement joins TRBV6-6 to TRBJ1-2; 9 bases line up with TRBD1. This CDR3 is 15 amino acids long. Germline loops: CDR1 MNHNY, CDR2 SVGAGI (reference sequence). Trimming took 6 bases from V and 2 from J; bases not matched to a gene: 7. The CDR3 nucleotides are TGTGCCAGCAGCGGGACAGGGACGGGGAACTATGGCTACACCTTC. It yields the protein CASSGTGTGNYGYTF.

This chain connects TRBV5-1 to TRBJ2-5; 7 nucleotides line up with TRBD2. The junction had 8 bases not matched to a gene; V was cut back by 2 bases and J by 4 bases. The CDR3 loop spans 15 amino acids. Germline lookup yields CDR1 SGHRS and CDR2 YFSETQ. The DNA of the CDR3 is TGCGCCAGCAGCTTTAATGCGGGGGTAGGAGAGACCCAGTACTTC. Translating gives CASSFNAGVGETQYF.

This clone was counted between two and nine times. V and J are TRBV2 and TRBJ2-7; 10 nucleotides match TRBD1. V was pared by 6 bases and J by 4 bases, with 6 bases of the junction left unmatched. CDR1 and CDR2 (germline): SNHLY, FYNNEI. CDR3 size: 14 residues. The CDR3 DNA sequence: TGTGCCAGCAGGGGGGACAGGGGAAGGTACGAGCAGTACTTC. Residues: CASRGDRGRYEQYF.

This rearrangement joins TRBV28 to TRBJ2-3; 8 nucleotides align to TRBD2. The germline gives CDR1 MDHEN, CDR2 SYDVKM. This CDR3 is built from 16 residues. Trimming at V came to 2 bases and at J to 3 bases, leaving 7 bases not matched to a gene. The CDR3, as DNA: TGTGCCAGCAGTTTAGCCTCCGGGACTAGGACAGATACGCAGTATTTT. This translates into CASSLASGTRTDTQYF.

J is TRBJ2-7 and V is TRBV5-6; 7 positions match TRBD1. CDR1 is SGHDT, CDR2 YYEEEE, per germline. The CDR3 consists of 15 residues. V was pared by 0 bases and J by 3 bases, with 6 bases of the junction left unmatched. The CDR3 reads CASSLAGTEYYEQYF. As DNA, the CDR3 is TGTGCCAGCAGCTTGGCCGGGACAGAATACTACGAGCAGTACTTC.

The chain joins TRBV5-1 to TRBJ1-3; 8 bases agree with TRBD1. This CDR3 comprises 15 residues. The germline gives CDR1 SGHRS, CDR2 YFSETQ. V lost 4 bases, J lost 2 bases, and 5 bases stayed unmatched. The CDR3 here is CASSLGQGTGNTIYF. The CDR3 DNA reads as TGCGCCAGCAGCCTAGGACAGGGTACTGGAAACACCATATATTTT.

The chain uses TRBV18 and TRBJ1-2; no reliable D call. V was cut by 3 bases and J by 0 bases, with 5 bases left in between. CDR1 KGHSH and CDR2 LQKENI come from the germline V gene. The length of the CDR3 is 13 residues. CDR3 residues: CASSPRANYGYTF. The CDR3 DNA reads TGTGCCAGCTCACCGCGGGCTAACTATGGCTACACCTTC.